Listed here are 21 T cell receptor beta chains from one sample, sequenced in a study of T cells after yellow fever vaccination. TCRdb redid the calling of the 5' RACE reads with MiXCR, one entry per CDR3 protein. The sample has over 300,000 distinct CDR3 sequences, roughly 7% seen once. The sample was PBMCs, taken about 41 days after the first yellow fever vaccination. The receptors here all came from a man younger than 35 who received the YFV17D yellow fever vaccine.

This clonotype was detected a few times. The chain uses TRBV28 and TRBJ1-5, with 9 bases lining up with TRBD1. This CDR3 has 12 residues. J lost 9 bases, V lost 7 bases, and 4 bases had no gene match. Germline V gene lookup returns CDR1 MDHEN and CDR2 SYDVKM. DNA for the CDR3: TGTGCCAGCACGGGACAGGGATGGCCCCAGCATTTT. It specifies CASTGQGWPQHF.

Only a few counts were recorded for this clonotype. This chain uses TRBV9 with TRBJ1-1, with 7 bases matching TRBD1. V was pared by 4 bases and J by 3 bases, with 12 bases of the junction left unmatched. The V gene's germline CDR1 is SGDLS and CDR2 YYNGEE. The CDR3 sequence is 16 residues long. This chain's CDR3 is CASSSNQGRGDTEAFF. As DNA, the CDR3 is TGTGCCAGCAGCTCAAATCAGGGCAGGGGGGACACTGAAGCTTTCTTT.

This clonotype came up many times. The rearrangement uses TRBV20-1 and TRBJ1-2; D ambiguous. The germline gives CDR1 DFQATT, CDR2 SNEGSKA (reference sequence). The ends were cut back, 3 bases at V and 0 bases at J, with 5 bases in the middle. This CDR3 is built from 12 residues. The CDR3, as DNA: TGCAGTGCTAGGACACCTAACTATGGCTACACCTTC. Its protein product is CSARTPNYGYTF.

CDR3 bases: TGCGCCACCAGCTTTTATCCCGCAGGGGTCAACGAGCAGTACGTC. Its protein product is CATSFYPAGVNEQYV. This rearrangement joins TRBV5-1 to TRBJ2-7; the D gene is possibly TRBD1 (6 bases). CDR3 length: 15 residues. Germline CDR1 and CDR2: SGHRS and YFSETQ.

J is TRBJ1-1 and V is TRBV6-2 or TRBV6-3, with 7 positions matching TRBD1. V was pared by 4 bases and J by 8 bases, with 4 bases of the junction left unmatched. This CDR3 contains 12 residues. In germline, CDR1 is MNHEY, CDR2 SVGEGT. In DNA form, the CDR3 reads TGTGCCAGCAGTTCACCGGGACAGGAAGCTTTCTTT. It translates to CASSSPGQEAFF.

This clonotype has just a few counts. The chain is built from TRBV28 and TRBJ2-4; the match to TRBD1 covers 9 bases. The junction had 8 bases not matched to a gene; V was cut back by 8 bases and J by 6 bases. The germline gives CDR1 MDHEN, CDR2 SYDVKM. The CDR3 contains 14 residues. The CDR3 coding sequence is TGTGCCAGCTCAACCGGACAGGGGAGAAACATTCAGTACTTC. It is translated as CASSTGQGRNIQYF.

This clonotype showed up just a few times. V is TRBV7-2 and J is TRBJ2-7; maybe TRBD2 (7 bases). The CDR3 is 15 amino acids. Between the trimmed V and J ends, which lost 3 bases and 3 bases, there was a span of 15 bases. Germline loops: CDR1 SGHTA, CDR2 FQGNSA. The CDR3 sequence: CASSLAWGGRYEQYF. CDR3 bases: TGTGCCAGCAGCTTGGCTTGGGGGGGGCGCTACGAGCAGTACTTC.

CDR3 protein: CSAQPQETQYF. The CDR3 coding sequence is TGCAGTGCGCAGCCCCAAGAGACCCAGTACTTC. The V call is TRBV20-1, the J call TRBJ2-5, with D uncertain. Germline V CDR1 and CDR2: DFQATT, SNEGSKA (reference sequence). The CDR3 spans 11 residues. V dropped 6 bases and J dropped 1 base, with 6 bases sitting between them.

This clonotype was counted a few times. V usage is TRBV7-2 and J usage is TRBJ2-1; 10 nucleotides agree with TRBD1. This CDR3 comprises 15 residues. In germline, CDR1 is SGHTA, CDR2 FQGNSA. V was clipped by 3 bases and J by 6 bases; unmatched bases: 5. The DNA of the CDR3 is TGTGCCAGCAGCTTTGGACAGGGGGACGTCAATGAGCAGTTCTTC. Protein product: CASSFGQGDVNEQFF.

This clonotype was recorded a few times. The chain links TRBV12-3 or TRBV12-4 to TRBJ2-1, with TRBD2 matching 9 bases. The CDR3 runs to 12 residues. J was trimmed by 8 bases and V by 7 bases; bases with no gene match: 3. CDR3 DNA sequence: TGTGCCAGCACCGGGACTAGCTATGAGCAGTTCTTC. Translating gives CASTGTSYEQFF.

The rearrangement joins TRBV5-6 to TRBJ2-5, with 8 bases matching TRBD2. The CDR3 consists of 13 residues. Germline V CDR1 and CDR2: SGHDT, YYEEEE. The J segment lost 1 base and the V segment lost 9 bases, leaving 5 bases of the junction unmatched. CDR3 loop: CAMRGGLQETQYF. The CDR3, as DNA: TGTGCCATGCGCGGGGGGCTCCAAGAGACCCAGTACTTC.

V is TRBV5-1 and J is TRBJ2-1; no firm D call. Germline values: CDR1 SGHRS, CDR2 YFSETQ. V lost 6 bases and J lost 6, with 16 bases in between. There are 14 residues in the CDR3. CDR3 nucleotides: TGCGCCAGCACCGTACCTGACGCCCCCAATGAGCAGTTCTTC. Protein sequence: CASTVPDAPNEQFF.

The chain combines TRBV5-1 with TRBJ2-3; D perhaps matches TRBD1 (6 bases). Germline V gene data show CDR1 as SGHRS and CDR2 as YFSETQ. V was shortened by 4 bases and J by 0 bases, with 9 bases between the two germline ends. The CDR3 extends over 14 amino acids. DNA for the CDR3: TGCGCCAGCAGCGAGGGGGAGAGCACAGATACGCAGTATTTT. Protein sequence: CASSEGESTDTQYF.

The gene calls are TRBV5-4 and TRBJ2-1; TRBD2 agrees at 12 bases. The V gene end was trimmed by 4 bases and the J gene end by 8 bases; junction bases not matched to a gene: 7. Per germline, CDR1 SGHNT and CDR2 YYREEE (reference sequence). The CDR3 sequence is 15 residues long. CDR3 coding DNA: TGTGCCAGCAGCCCTAGCGGGGGGGCCGTAGATGAGCAGTTCTTC. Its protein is CASSPSGGAVDEQFF.

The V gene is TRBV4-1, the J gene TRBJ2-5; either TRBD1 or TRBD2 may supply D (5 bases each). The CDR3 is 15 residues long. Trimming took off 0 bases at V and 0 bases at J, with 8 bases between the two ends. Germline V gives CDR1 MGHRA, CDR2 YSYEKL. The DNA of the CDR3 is TGCGCCAGCAGCCAAGACCGGGGCTACCAAGAGACCCAGTACTTC. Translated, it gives CASSQDRGYQETQYF.

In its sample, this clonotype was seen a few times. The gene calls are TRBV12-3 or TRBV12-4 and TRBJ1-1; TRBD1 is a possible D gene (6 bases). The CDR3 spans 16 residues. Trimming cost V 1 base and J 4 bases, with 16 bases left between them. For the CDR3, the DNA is TGTGCCAGCAGTTTAGTGGGGAGGGGGGGGCTCACTGAAGCTTTCTTT. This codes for CASSLVGRGGLTEAFF.

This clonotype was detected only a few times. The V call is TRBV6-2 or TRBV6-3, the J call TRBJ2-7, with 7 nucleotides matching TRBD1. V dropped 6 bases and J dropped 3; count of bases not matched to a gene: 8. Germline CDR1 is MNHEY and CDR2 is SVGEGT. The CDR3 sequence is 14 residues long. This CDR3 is CASRLNRGYYEQYV. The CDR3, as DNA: TGTGCCAGCAGACTTAACAGGGGTTACTACGAGCAGTACGTC.

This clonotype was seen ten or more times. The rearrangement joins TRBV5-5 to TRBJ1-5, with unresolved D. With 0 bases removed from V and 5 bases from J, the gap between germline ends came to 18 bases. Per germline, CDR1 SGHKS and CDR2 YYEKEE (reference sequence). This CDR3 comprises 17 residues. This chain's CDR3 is CASSLEGTALGYQPQHF. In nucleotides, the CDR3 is TGTGCCAGCAGCTTGGAGGGTACCGCCTTAGGGTATCAGCCCCAGCATTTT.

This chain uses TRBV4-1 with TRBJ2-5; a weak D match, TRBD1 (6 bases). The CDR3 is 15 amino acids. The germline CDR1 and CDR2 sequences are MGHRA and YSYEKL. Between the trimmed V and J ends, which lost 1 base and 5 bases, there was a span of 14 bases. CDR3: CASSQGGRGSETQYF. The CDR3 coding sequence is TGCGCCAGCAGCCAAGGCGGCAGGGGATCGGAGACCCAGTACTTC.

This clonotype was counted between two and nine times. CDR3 amino acids: CAINGIAGGNSEQFF. The CDR3 DNA reads as TGTGCCATCAACGGAATAGCGGGGGGGAATAGTGAGCAGTTCTTC. This chain links TRBV10-3 with TRBJ2-1, with 11 positions matching TRBD2. This CDR3 contains 15 residues. Germline V CDR1 and CDR2: ENHRY, SYGVKD. The ends lost 7 bases at V and 9 bases at J; junction bases unmatched: 11.

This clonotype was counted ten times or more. The CDR3 sequence is CASREGIGQGSYEQYF. DNA of the CDR3: TGCGCCAGCAGGGAGGGGATAGGTCAGGGATCCTACGAGCAGTACTTC. J is TRBJ2-7 and V is TRBV5-1, with D perhaps matching TRBD2 (6 bases). The CDR3 covers 16 residues. CDR1 and CDR2 from the germline V gene are SGHRS and YFSETQ. Trimming removed 5 bases at V and 1 base at J, with 19 bases between.